The source of this T cell receptor (beta chain) is a study of T cell changes during pregnancy in multiple sclerosis. Produced via immunoSEQ multiplex PCR; TCRdb's table is partial and in-frame only. The table includes about 30,000 clones, 80% to 90% detected once. Germline CDR1 is SGHAT and CDR2 is FQNNGV. This CDR3 is 16 amino acids long. V lost 2 bases, J lost 1 base, and 14 bases lay in between. This material consisted of CD8+ T cells from peripheral blood mononuclear cells, taken in the second trimester of pregnancy. This sequence joins TRBV11-2 and TRBJ1-1, with TRBD1 as a possible D gene (6 bases). The TCR comes from a female donor with multiple sclerosis, enrolled in a pregnancy study. CDR3 coding DNA: TGTGCCAGCAGCTTAAACCGGGGACACAGGAACACTGAAGCTTTCTTT. Its translation: CASSLNRGHRNTEAFF.